This T cell receptor beta chain was sequenced in a study of vaccination and CD4 T cells after COVID-19. Study details: Each enrolled participant received a two-dose regimen of either BNT162b2 or mRNA-1273 vaccine. Following dose two, a median approximately 72 days (range 14 to 241) passed before post-vaccine samples were taken. The study, taken as a whole, reports: It was found that, in convalescent patients, 304 of 307 vaccine-specific clones were spike mono-reactive. A median roughly 84% of convalescent patients' SARS-CoV-2-reactive clones emerged only after vaccination.

Turning to this clonotype: Its antigen remains unknown.

Cultured CD4+ T-cell DNA underwent Oncomine TCR Beta short-read sequencing. Each CDR3 protein is one row after TCRdb ran MiXCR on the PCR reads. Here the sample spans about 9,700 distinct CDR3 sequences, around 60% being singletons. Treatment denoted: roughly 10-day PBMC culture with coronavirus spike peptide pools or control peptides (ViraFEST assay). Prior to the COVID-19 pandemic (2011-2018), the unexposed donor's CD4+ T cells were collected. Input material: CD4+ T cells from blood, cultured in vitro. This TCR came from a human donor in good health.

The CDR3 loop is CASTPRWGPQETQYF. Here the CDR3 DNA reads TGCGCCAGCACACCTCGATGGGGTCCCCAAGAGACCCAGTACTTC. The chain couples TRBV23-1 to TRBJ2-5, with unresolved D. TRBV23-1 belongs to the ORF category, with a function that is uncertain. V shed 7 bases and J shed 1 base, with 16 bases lying between them. The length of the CDR3 is 15 residues.